Listed below are T cell receptor beta chains from one sample, sequenced in a study of regulatory and conventional T cells in RAG deficiency. Here immunoSEQ multiplex PCR was the method, and the copy in TCRdb shows in-frame clones only, minus some. The sample includes about 30,000 clones, around 96% of them seen just once. The data also belong to a second study, concerning regulatory T cells.

The sequenced material came from CD25- CD4+ T cells sorted from blood. Receptor source: a human donor in good health. Both conserved end residues are part of each CDR3. The D gene is left open where the match is weak. The listing skips clone size in some rows; elsewhere it reads once, few, many or a size class.

clone_size	v_call	j_call	d_call	cdr3_nt	cdr3_aa
NA	TRBV5-1	TRBJ2-5	NA	TGCGCCAGCACGGTTTTTGGGGGGGAGACCCAGTACTTC	CASTVFGGETQYF
NA	TRBV10-2	TRBJ1-1	NA	TGCGCCAGCAGTGAGTCGAGACAGAGAGCTTTCTTT	CASSESRQRAFF
NA	TRBV7-9	TRBJ1-2	NA	TGTGCCAGCAGCTTAGGCTCAGGTCCCAACTATGGCTACACCTTC	CASSLGSGPNYGYTF
NA	TRBV11-2	TRBJ1-1	NA	TGTGCCAGCAGCGCCTACGGGACATTGAACACTGAAGCTTTCTTT	CASSAYGTLNTEAFF
few	TRBV7-2	TRBJ1-4	NA	TGTGCCAGCAGCCAACAATTCAGGGTGGGGAATGAAAAACTGTTTTTT	CASSQQFRVGNEKLFF
NA	TRBV2	TRBJ1-5	NA	TGTGCCAGTAGGAGACAGGCCTCCGAGCCCCAGCATTTT	CASRRQASEPQHF
NA	TRBV19	TRBJ2-3	NA	TGTGCCAGCAAATCCCCCAACAGGGAACTTAGCACAGATACGCAGTATTTT	CASKSPNRELSTDTQYF
NA	TRBV6-6	TRBJ2-7	TRBD2	TGTGCCAGCAAACGGGAGGGGAGGGCCTACGAGCAGTACTTC	CASKREGRAYEQYF
once	TRBV5-1	TRBJ2-7	TRBD1	TGCGCCAGCAGCTACCGGGACAGAGGTGACGAGCAGTACTTC	CASSYRDRGDEQYF
NA	TRBV18	TRBJ1-4	NA	TGTGCCAGCTCATTGGGCAGAATGGATGAAAAACTGTTTTTT	CASSLGRMDEKLFF
NA	TRBV7-8	TRBJ2-3	TRBD2	TGTGCCAGCAGCTTAGTAGCGGGGGGGAGCACAGATACGCAGTATTTT	CASSLVAGGSTDTQYF
NA	TRBV4-1	TRBJ1-2	TRBD1	TGCGCCAGCAGCCAAGATCAGTCCCGGGACAGGATGGGCTACACCTTC	CASSQDQSRDRMGYTF
NA	TRBV19	TRBJ2-3	TRBD1	TGTGCCAGTAGGGCCGGGACAGCAACTACAGATACGCAGTATTTT	CASRAGTATTDTQYF
once	TRBV4-1	TRBJ2-7	NA	TGCGCCAGCAGCCAAATATCTTCCAATTCTTGGAGGGAGCGCGAGCAGTACTTC	CASSQISSNSWREREQYF
NA	TRBV2	TRBJ2-1	TRBD2	TGTGCCAGCAGGCGGACTAGCGTCGACAATGAGCAGTTCTTC	CASRRTSVDNEQFF
NA	TRBV19	TRBJ1-2	TRBD1	TGTGCCAGTAGCCGGGACAGGCTCAATGGCTACACCTTC	CASSRDRLNGYTF
NA	TRBV19	TRBJ1-5	TRBD1	TGTGCCAGTAGTACGCCACTGCAGAGACAGGGGATGAGGCAGCCCCAGCATTTT	CASSTPLQRQGMRQPQHF
NA	TRBV10-3	TRBJ2-1	TRBD2	TGTGCCATCAGTGAGACGGGAGGGCAGCAGTTCTTC	CAISETGGQQFF
NA	TRBV7-2	TRBJ2-2	NA	TGTGCCAGCAGCTTAGCCCTAGTAACCGGGGAGCTGTTTTTT	CASSLALVTGELFF
NA	TRBV7-2	TRBJ1-5	NA	TGTGCCAGCAGCTTTTTAACGGGGAACCAGCCCCAGCATTTT	CASSFLTGNQPQHF
NA	TRBV5-1	TRBJ1-4	NA	TGCGCCAGCAGGTCCAGGGAGGGAGGTAATGAAAAACTGTTTTTT	CASRSREGGNEKLFF
NA	TRBV6-6	TRBJ2-1	TRBD1	TGTGCCAGCAGTCCAGGGGGCGCAGTCCATGAGCAGTTCTTC	CASSPGGAVHEQFF
NA	TRBV5-4	TRBJ2-3	TRBD2	TGTGCCAGCAGCCTCCGGACTAGCGGGTTATTGGATACGCAGTATTTT	CASSLRTSGLLDTQYF
NA	TRBV5-1	TRBJ1-2	NA	TGCGCCAGCAGCTTGGAGTTGCCAATCGGGGGTTATGGCTACACCTTC	CASSLELPIGGYGYTF
NA	TRBV6-5	TRBJ1-5	NA	TGTGCCAGCAGTTACTTGACACGCAATCAGCCCCAGCATTTT	CASSYLTRNQPQHF
NA	TRBV29-1	TRBJ2-6	NA	TGCAGCGTTGAACAGGGCACTGGGGCCAACGTCCTGACTTTC	CSVEQGTGANVLTF
NA	TRBV5-1	TRBJ1-6	NA	TGCGCCAGCAGCTTGGCCGGCAACAGGAATAATTCACCCCTCCACTTT	CASSLAGNRNNSPLHF
NA	TRBV14	TRBJ1-6	NA	TGTGCCAGCAGCCGGGCCTATTCACCCCTCCACTTT	CASSRAYSPLHF
NA	TRBV29-1	TRBJ2-1	NA	TGCAGCGTTGACAACTACAATGAGCAGTTCTTC	CSVDNYNEQFF
NA	TRBV30	TRBJ1-2	TRBD1	TGTGCCTGGAGGGGGGACAGGGGGCCCTATGGCTACACCTTC	CAWRGDRGPYGYTF
NA	TRBV5-4	TRBJ1-3	NA	TGTGCCAGCAGCATCAACCCGACAGGCGGAAACACCATATATTTT	CASSINPTGGNTIYF
NA	TRBV7-9	TRBJ1-3	TRBD1	TGTGCCAGCAGAGTCGGGACAGGGAGTGGAAACACCATATATTTT	CASRVGTGSGNTIYF
NA	TRBV5-4	TRBJ1-4	TRBD1	TGTGCCAGCACCCGACAGGGGGGAACTAATGAAAAACTGTTTTTT	CASTRQGGTNEKLFF
NA	TRBV5-1	TRBJ2-4	NA	TGCGCCAGCAGCTTGCCTTCCGCCGGAGCCAAAAACATTCAGTACTTC	CASSLPSAGAKNIQYF
NA	TRBV19	TRBJ2-7	TRBD1	TGTGCCAGTAGCCTCGGACAGGGGGTAGGCGAGCAGTACTTC	CASSLGQGVGEQYF
NA	TRBV6-1	TRBJ2-3	NA	TGTGCCAGCAGGCCCGGGACTTCGAGGGCAGATACGCAGTATTTT	CASRPGTSRADTQYF
NA	TRBV5-1	TRBJ2-7	TRBD2	TGCGCCAGCAGCTTAACGCCTAGCGGAAACCTTTACGAGCAGTACTTC	CASSLTPSGNLYEQYF
NA	TRBV5-4	TRBJ2-1	TRBD2	TGTGCCAGCAGCGCACCGCCGGGACTAGCGGACAATGAGCAGTTCTTC	CASSAPPGLADNEQFF
NA	TRBV4-1	TRBJ1-2	NA	TGCGCCAGCAGCCAAGATGGGGGGTTTGGCTACACCTTC	CASSQDGGFGYTF
NA	TRBV18	TRBJ1-1	NA	TGTGCCAGCTCAGAGGGCAGGAACACTGAAGCTTTCTTT	CASSEGRNTEAFF